This entry concerns a single T cell receptor (beta chain). What it binds is not known. Germline loops: CDR1 SGHNT, CDR2 YENEEA. Trimming stripped 6 bases from V and 5 bases from J, with 7 bases between. The CDR3 extends over 12 amino acids. This entry is derived from a study of CD8 T cells in Susac syndrome. General study results and limits: The study's TCR sequencing and HLA analysis drew on a certain number of individuals. That number was acknowledged as relatively small.

A quantity of roughly 0.5 to 1 ug RNA underwent reverse transcription using random hexamers. Amplification of TCR beta CDR3 spanned 54 Vbeta and 13 Jbeta via immunoSEQ multiplex PCR. Via MiXCR, TCRdb re-called the immunoSEQ multiplex PCR reads, giving one row per CDR3 protein. The profile shows approximately 71,000 distinct CDR3 sequences, over 90% of them singletons. While CD8+ and CD4+ T cells were isolated negatively, TEMRA cells were enriched by FACS. The chain recombines TRBV11-3 with TRBJ1-4, with D unclear. This TCR came from a human donor with multiple sclerosis. The sample taken for sequencing was CD4+ T cells from PBMCs. The CDR3 DNA reads TGTGCCAGCAGGGAGAGAAATGAAAAACTGTTTTTT. It specifies CASRERNEKLFF.